The 15 T cell receptor beta chains presented below share a single source sample, sequenced in a study of cytomegalovirus exposure and HLA in healthy donors. PCR was performed using 60 Vbeta and 13 Jbeta primers. Using immunoSEQ multiplex PCR, the repertoire was profiled, and TCRdb retains in-frame clones only, with some absent. Among approximately 120,000 clones listed, about 79% were seen once. The source material was PBMCs. The receptor set was obtained from a man aged 50-59 years in good health and CMV-seronegative.

This chain joins TRBV6-1 and TRBJ2-1, with TRBD2 matching 11 bases. The CDR3 is 13 residues long. With 4 bases clipped from V and 9 bases from J, the junction kept 2 bases outside the gene matches. Germline V CDR1 and CDR2: MNHNS, SASEGT. The DNA for the CDR3 is TGTGCCAGCAGTGCTAGCGGGGGGACTGAGCAGTTCTTC. It codes for CASSASGGTEQFF.

This clone came up once. This rearrangement joins TRBV7-9 to TRBJ2-5; TRBD2 matches at 11 bases. Germline V gene data show CDR1 as SEHNR and CDR2 as FQNEAQ (reference sequence). V dropped 5 bases and J dropped 2; count of bases not matched to a gene: 4. The CDR3 extends over 15 amino acids. CDR3 region: CASSIRLAGQETQYF. The CDR3 DNA sequence: TGTGCCAGCAGCATCCGACTAGCGGGACAAGAGACCCAGTACTTC. The full variable domain, rest sourced from reference TRBV7-9 and TRBJ2-5, is DTGVSQNPRHKITKRGQNVTFRCDPISEHNRLYWYRQTLGQGPEFLTYFQNEAQLEKSRLLSDRFSAERPKGSFSTLEIQRTEQGDSAMYLCASSIRLAGQETQYFGPGTRLLVL.

The gene calls are TRBV5-4 and TRBJ1-1; 7 nucleotides match TRBD1. V lost 0 bases to trimming and J lost 3 bases; unmatched junction nucleotides: 2. CDR1 is SGHNT and CDR2 is YYREEE in the germline V gene (reference sequence). The CDR3 runs 14 residues. For the CDR3, the DNA is TGTGCCAGCAGCTTGGACAGGGGAGACACTGAAGCTTTCTTT. This sequence encodes CASSLDRGDTEAFF.

The chain couples TRBV2 to TRBJ1-2; TRBD1 aligns across 8 bases. Germline-derived CDR1 and CDR2 are SNHLY and FYNNEI. The CDR3 covers 15 residues. After removal of 0 bases from V and 7 bases from J, the junction contained 7 bases not matched to a gene. The CDR3 reads CASSEAQYQGAGYTF. The CDR3 DNA reads as TGTGCCAGCAGTGAAGCTCAATATCAGGGGGCTGGCTACACCTTC.

This sequence joins TRBV5-1 and TRBJ2-7; D is perhaps TRBD2 (7 bases). Trimming stripped 2 bases from V and 0 bases from J, with 9 bases between. The CDR3 runs 14 residues. Germline V lookup: CDR1 SGHRS, CDR2 YFSETQ. This CDR3 reads CASSLRGGSYEQYF. In nucleotides, the CDR3 is TGCGCCAGCAGCTTAAGGGGGGGCTCCTACGAGCAGTACTTC.

This sequence joins TRBV19 and TRBJ1-1; maybe TRBD1 (6 bases). The CDR3 is made up of 15 amino acids. The V gene lost 5 bases and the J gene lost 0 bases, with 13 bases spanning the gap. CDR1 is LNHDA, CDR2 SQIVND, per germline (reference sequence). The CDR3 reads CASSPDRYMNTEAFF. DNA of the CDR3: TGTGCCAGTAGTCCGGACAGATACATGAACACTGAAGCTTTCTTT.

J is TRBJ2-2 and V is TRBV6-5; tentatively, D is TRBD1 (6 bases). The CDR3 totals 14 residues. Germline CDR1 and CDR2: MNHEY and SVGAGI. Trimming removed 5 bases from V and 7 bases from J, with 14 bases in between. The CDR3 reads CASSKTGTHGELFF. Written as DNA, the CDR3 is TGTGCCAGCAGTAAGACAGGAACACACGGGGAGCTGTTTTTT.

This chain joins TRBV28 and TRBJ2-3; tentatively, D is TRBD2 (7 bases). Germline CDR1 and CDR2: MDHEN and SYDVKM. V lost 10 bases to trimming and J lost 4 bases, with 18 bases between them. The CDR3 loop spans 14 amino acids. The CDR3 is CATFRGGIADTQYF. DNA for the CDR3: TGTGCCACCTTTAGGGGGGGCATCGCAGATACGCAGTATTTT.

The rearrangement uses TRBV4-3 and TRBJ2-1, with D tentatively TRBD1 (5 bases). Per the germline V gene, CDR1 is LGHNA and CDR2 is YSLEER. Trimming shortened V by 3 bases and J by 5 bases, and 11 bases separated the two germline ends. The CDR3 loop spans 14 amino acids. DNA for the CDR3: TGCGCCAGCAGCCACAGGGTCAGGGACAATGAGCAGTTCTTC. Translating gives CASSHRVRDNEQFF.

This clone has only a few counts. The chain is built from TRBV6-4 and TRBJ1-1, with D tentatively TRBD1 (5 bases). This CDR3 spans 14 amino acids. Germline CDR1 MRHNA, CDR2 SNTAGT. Trimming removed 6 bases from V and 0 bases from J, with 11 bases in between. CDR3 region: CASSLTEMNTEAFF. Here the CDR3 DNA reads TGTGCCAGCAGCCTGACAGAAATGAACACTGAAGCTTTCTTT.

The chain carries TRBV29-1 and TRBJ2-3; D is possibly TRBD2 (6 bases). V lost 8 bases to trimming and J lost 5 bases, with 14 bases between them. Germline V gives CDR1 SQVTM, CDR2 ANQGSEA. The CDR3 length is 12 residues. The DNA of the CDR3 is TGCAGCTCCCGCGGGGCGGAAGATACGCAGTATTTT. Protein: CSSRGAEDTQYF.

As to this clone: The limits of the CDR3 on the DNA are not certain, so only TCRdb's listed CDR3 is given. V is TRBV7-9 and J is TRBJ1-1; TRBD1 was called by the table and not checked on the DNA. CDR1 and CDR2 (germline): SEHNR, FQNEAQ (reference sequence). A total of 12 residues make up the CDR3, ends included. The CDR3 spells CASSFFGQGSFF.

This clone appeared a few times. V usage is TRBV4-2 and J usage is TRBJ1-2; the D is unclear. This CDR3 has 15 residues. CDR1 is LGHNA, CDR2 YNFKEQ, per germline. The V gene lost 0 bases and the J gene lost 2 bases, with 10 bases spanning the gap. DNA for the CDR3: TGTGCCAGCAGCCAAGAGGTCGCAGAAAACTATGGCTACACCTTC. This encodes CASSQEVAENYGYTF.

CDR3 in amino acids: CASSKTGSEQFF. DNA of the CDR3: TGTGCCAGCAGTAAGACAGGGAGTGAGCAGTTCTTC. V usage is TRBV25-1 and J usage is TRBJ2-1; 7 positions agree with TRBD1. The CDR3 consists of 12 residues. Germline V gives CDR1 MGHDK, CDR2 SYGVNS. Unmatched junction bases numbered 4, after V lost 5 bases and J lost 9 bases.

The V gene is TRBV5-1, the J gene TRBJ1-1, with a tentative D call TRBD1 (6 bases). Trimming left V 4 bases short and J 1 base short, with 11 bases between. CDR3 size: 14 residues. Per the germline V gene, CDR1 is SGHRS and CDR2 is YFSETQ. CDR3 sequence: CASSGGGGNTEAFF. The CDR3 DNA is TGCGCCAGCAGCGGGGGAGGGGGGAACACTGAAGCTTTCTTT. The full variable domain, its missing parts supplied by reference TRBV5-1 and TRBJ1-1, is KAGVTQTPRYLIKTRGQQVTLSCSPISGHRSVSWYQQTPGQGLQFLFEYFSETQRNKGNFPGRFSGRQFSNSRSEMNVSTLELGDSALYLCASSGGGGNTEAFFGQGTRLTVV.